One TCR beta chain is described in this entry. Its antigen is unknown. No much larger clone exists at a distance of one base, and base qualities are not known. This entry belongs to a study of blood T cell repertoires in COVID-19 (dated by TCRdb to the early 2020s). Broadly, across the study: The collaborator samples originated in the United States, Italy and Spain and spanned the acute and convalescent phases of COVID-19. The material from the prospective study consisted of cDNA or gDNA derived from T cells, B-cell-depleted T cells, or PBMCs. The dataset comprised deeply sampled blood TCRbeta repertoires from subjects exposed to, actively infected with, or recovered from COVID-19. The repertoires were made available in a free public database intended to serve as a resource for research on the immune response to SARS-CoV-2. The samples were drawn from two sources: the first 160 participants of the ongoing ImmuneRACE study, and fewer than 1,500 subjects contributed by 6 global collaborators. Sample metadata almost always included a de-identified subject ID, COVID-19 status, age in years and sex. Where available, HLA class I and class II types were obtained from metadata supplied by the sample provider rather than from assay-based typing. What the study reported, not specific to this receptor: The amount of clinical and demographic metadata varied by source and participant and was provided uncurated.

From cysteine to phenylalanine, the CDR3 is 13 amino acids long. The kept DNA is CDR3 alone, 39 bases in frame from the first base. CDR1 and CDR2 are read off the germline V gene as SQVTM and ANQGSEA. V loses 1 base of germline sequence and J loses 4 bases, and the interval between the two ends is 10 bases. Each collaborating institution followed its own protocols to collect whole blood in K2EDTA tubes. For TCRbeta analysis, collaborator samples were shipped as frozen whole blood, as isolated PBMCs, or as DNA extracted from either sample type. TCRbeta CDR3 regions were amplified from genomic DNA using the immunoSEQ Assay, a bias-controlled multiplex PCR. On the authors' methods: The number of nucleated cells in each sample was estimated by amplification of reference gene primers within the assay. To quantify the absolute abundance of each unique TCRbeta CDR3 rearrangement, sequence reads were collapsed and filtered. For each sample, productive Simpson clonality was calculated as the square root of Simpson's diversity index across productive rearrangements. Held by TCRdb, this immuneACCESS table contains in-frame sequences only and omits some clones. Under half of the omission traces to an unresolved V gene where checked; the cause of the rest is unknown. Clone size and the V and J calls come from that table; the DNA yielded D and trimming. This sample comprises some 210,000 clones, almost 85% of them detected only once. The leading ten clones occupy roughly 12% of the sample.

The clonotype was recovered from a woman aged 35 to 49 with acute or convalescent COVID-19. The chain is assembled from TRBV29-1 and TRBJ1-1; no confident D gene assignment can be made. Source material: peripheral blood. The CDR3 protein: CSVEVAIGTEAFF. Here is the DNA: TGCAGCGTTGAAGTCGCGATCGGCACTGAAGCTTTCTTT.